This T cell receptor (beta chain) came from a study of T-cell memory formation after mild COVID-19. Overall study context: Clusters were largely donor specific. Study observations and caveats: Pre-infection memory showed some responding clones, and this suggested that cross-reactive memory joined. A second wave expanding day 15 to 37 was CD4+-biased; contracting clones were balanced.

As to this clonotype: The target antigen is unknown.

5'RACE primed at constant segments yielded TCR alpha and TCR beta cDNA libraries bearing sample barcodes and UMIs. TCRdb ran MiXCR on the 5' RACE reads and lists one entry per CDR3 protein. The sample consists of over 300,000 distinct CDR3 sequences, 20% to 25% of them appearing once. The sequenced sample was PBMCs or a T cell subset sorted from them (not recorded which). The clonotype was recovered from a man aged 18 to 30 who had mild COVID-19 (a few samples of this study predate the infection). Cell type and time point are not known.

CDR3 bases: TGTGCCAGCAGCAGTCTACTAGCGGGCCAAGAGACCCAGTACTTC. The encoded protein is CASSSLLAGQETQYF. The rearrangement links TRBV6-1 to TRBJ2-5; 9 bases are a match to TRBD2. J gave up 1 base and V 6 bases, and 6 bases lay outside the gene matches. The CDR3 consists of 15 residues. From germline, CDR1 is MNHNS and CDR2 SASEGT.